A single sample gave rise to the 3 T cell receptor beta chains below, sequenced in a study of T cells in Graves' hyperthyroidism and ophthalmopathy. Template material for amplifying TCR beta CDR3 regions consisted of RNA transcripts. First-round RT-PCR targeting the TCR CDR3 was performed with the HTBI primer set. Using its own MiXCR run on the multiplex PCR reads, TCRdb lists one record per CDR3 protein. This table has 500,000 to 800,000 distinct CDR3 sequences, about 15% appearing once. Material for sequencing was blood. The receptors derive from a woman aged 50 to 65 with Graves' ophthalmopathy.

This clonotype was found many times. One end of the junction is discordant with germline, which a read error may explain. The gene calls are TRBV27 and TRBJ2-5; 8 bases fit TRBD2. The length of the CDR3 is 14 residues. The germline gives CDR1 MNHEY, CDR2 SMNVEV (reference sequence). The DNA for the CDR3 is TGTACCAGCAGTTTATCGCCTAGCGGGGAGACCCAGTACTTC. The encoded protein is CTSSLSPSGETQYF.

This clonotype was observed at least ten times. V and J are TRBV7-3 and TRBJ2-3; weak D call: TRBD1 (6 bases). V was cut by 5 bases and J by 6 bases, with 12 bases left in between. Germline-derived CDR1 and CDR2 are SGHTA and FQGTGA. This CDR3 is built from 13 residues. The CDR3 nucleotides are TGTGCCAGCAGCATCAACAGGGTCGATACGCAGTATTTT. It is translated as CASSINRVDTQYF.

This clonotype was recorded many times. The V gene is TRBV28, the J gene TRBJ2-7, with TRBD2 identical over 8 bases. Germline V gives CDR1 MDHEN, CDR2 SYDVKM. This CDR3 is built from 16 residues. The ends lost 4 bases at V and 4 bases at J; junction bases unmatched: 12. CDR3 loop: CASSYPPGGLGYEQYF. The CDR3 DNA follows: TGTGCCAGCAGTTACCCCCCGGGAGGGCTAGGATACGAGCAGTACTTC.